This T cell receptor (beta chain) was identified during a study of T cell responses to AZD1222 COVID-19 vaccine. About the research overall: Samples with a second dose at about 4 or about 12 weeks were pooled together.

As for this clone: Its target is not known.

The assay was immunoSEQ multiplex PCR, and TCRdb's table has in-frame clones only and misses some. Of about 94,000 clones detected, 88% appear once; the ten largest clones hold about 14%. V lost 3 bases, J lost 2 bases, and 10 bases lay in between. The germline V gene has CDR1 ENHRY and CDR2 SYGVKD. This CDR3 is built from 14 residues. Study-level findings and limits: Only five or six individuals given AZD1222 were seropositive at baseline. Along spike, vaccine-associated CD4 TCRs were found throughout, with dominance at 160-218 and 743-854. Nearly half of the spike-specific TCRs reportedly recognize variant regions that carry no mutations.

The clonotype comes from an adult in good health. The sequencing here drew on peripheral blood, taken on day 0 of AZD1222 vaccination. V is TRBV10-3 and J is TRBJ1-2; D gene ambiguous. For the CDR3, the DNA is TGTGCCATCAGTGACTCCAGGATGAACTATGGCTACACCTTC. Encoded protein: CAISDSRMNYGYTF.